Here is one TCR beta chain with its context. The antigen is not known. The germline V gene has CDR1 SGHVS and CDR2 FNYEAQ. V was pared by 4 bases and J by 1 base, with 7 bases of the junction left unmatched. The CDR3 runs to 16 residues. Amplification used 60 Vbeta primers and 13 Jbeta primers. Sequenced by immunoSEQ multiplex PCR; TCRdb stores in-frame clones only, minus some. Of fewer than 250,000 clones in the sample, approximately 78% were seen once. The data were taken from a study of cytomegalovirus exposure and HLA in healthy donors. Overall study results and limits: An analysis was carried out later, and it reportedly showed fewer N-insertions in an Asian-associated ancestry cluster than the roughly 670-donor mean.

The chain carries TRBV7-6 and TRBJ2-5; TRBD2 aligns across 9 bases. This sequence originates from a man aged 25 to 40 in good health and CMV-seronegative. Sequenced input: PBMCs. The DNA of the CDR3 is TGTGCCAGCAGCTCCCTCAGCGGGGGGTTCCAAGAGACCCAGTACTTC. It is translated as CASSSLSGGFQETQYF.